This T cell receptor (beta chain) was observed in a study of T cell responses to AZD1222 COVID-19 vaccine. The method was immunoSEQ multiplex PCR; TCRdb's version includes in-frame clones alone and lacks a portion of them. Among under 45,000 clones listed, around 90% were seen once. Germline loops: CDR1 SNHLY, CDR2 FYNNEI. The CDR3 has 15 amino acids. Trimming removed 5 bases at V and 3 bases at J, with 13 bases between. The chain is built from TRBV2 and TRBJ2-2; D may match TRBD1 or TRBD2 (5 bases each). This clonotype was obtained from an adult who received the MenACWY meningococcal vaccine as a control. The material was peripheral blood, obtained 28 days after the second dose of the MenACWY control vaccine. The CDR3 DNA reads as TGTGCCAGCAGTCGGGACCATACGGACACCGGGGAGCTGTTTTTT. Translation: CASSRDHTDTGELFF.